These 11 T cell receptor beta chains share one sample of origin, sequenced in a study of T cells after yellow fever vaccination. TCRdb fed the 5' RACE reads into MiXCR, producing one record per CDR3 protein. Of 400,000 to 450,000 distinct CDR3 sequences listed, around 20% are singletons. The input for sequencing was PBMCs, taken before the yellow fever booster vaccination. The receptors stem from a man between 18 and 35 years old who received the YFV17D yellow fever vaccine.

This clonotype occurred a few times. The chain links TRBV10-3 to TRBJ2-5; TRBD1 is a possible D gene (6 bases). The V gene lost 4 bases and the J gene lost 3 bases, with 9 bases spanning the gap. CDR3 size: 13 residues. Looked up from germline, CDR1 is ENHRY and CDR2 is SYGVKD. DNA of the CDR3: TGTGCCATCAGTGTCAGGGGCGAAGAGACCCAGTACTTC. Its translation: CAISVRGEETQYF.

This clonotype was observed at least ten times. The chain employs TRBV10-1 and TRBJ2-7, with D unclear. This CDR3 contains 14 residues. The V gene lost 6 bases and the J gene lost 2 bases, with 14 bases spanning the gap. The germline CDR1 and CDR2 sequences are WNHNN and SYGVQD (reference sequence). CDR3 in amino acids: CASSPRGPPYEQYF. In DNA, the CDR3 is TGCGCCAGCAGCCCGAGAGGCCCCCCCTACGAGCAGTACTTC.

The V gene is TRBV7-9, the J gene TRBJ2-2; D may be TRBD1 or TRBD2 (5 bases each). V lost 3 bases, J lost 4 bases, and 18 bases lay in between. This CDR3 comprises 17 residues. Looked up from germline, CDR1 is SEHNR and CDR2 is FQNEAQ (reference sequence). In nucleotides, the CDR3 is TGTGCCAGCAGCTTTCTTGGAGGCAGGGCAGGCACCGGGGAGCTGTTTTTT. It encodes CASSFLGGRAGTGELFF.

The chain links TRBV6-5 to TRBJ1-5, with unresolved D. Germline-derived CDR1 and CDR2 are MNHEY and SVGAGI. V dropped 2 bases and J dropped 5 bases, with 7 bases sitting between them. This CDR3 comprises 13 residues. The CDR3 DNA follows: TGTGCCAGCAGTTACGGACGGCATCAGCCCCAGCATTTT. This codes for CASSYGRHQPQHF.

This clonotype was recorded at least ten times. CDR3 nucleotide sequence: TGCGCCAGCAGCTTGGAGTGGGATACGCAGTATTTT. Protein product: CASSLEWDTQYF. The rearrangement links TRBV5-1 to TRBJ2-3; D unclear. Trimming stripped 0 bases from V and 6 bases from J, with 5 bases between. Germline loops: CDR1 SGHRS, CDR2 YFSETQ. The CDR3 sequence is 12 residues long.

The chain uses TRBV27 and TRBJ2-3; D gene unclear. The germline V gene encodes CDR1 MNHEY and CDR2 SMNVEV (reference sequence). The V end was cut by 7 bases, the J end by 0 bases, with 29 bases between. This CDR3 is 20 amino acids long. CDR3 DNA: TGTGCCAGCAACCGCCGGTTCCCGGACCCGACGGGTTCTAGCACAGATACGCAGTATTTT. Translated, it gives CASNRRFPDPTGSSTDTQYF.

This clonotype has a handful of counts. The chain uses TRBV7-2 and TRBJ2-7, with D perhaps TRBD2 (6 bases). V dropped 2 bases and J dropped 2 bases, with 16 bases sitting between them. The CDR3 totals 16 residues. Germline V CDR1 and CDR2: SGHTA, FQGNSA. CDR3 in DNA: TGTGCCAGCAGCTTAACGAGAAGGGGACTCGCCTACGAGCAGTACGTC. It yields the protein CASSLTRRGLAYEQYV.

The chain employs TRBV11-1 and TRBJ2-2; maybe TRBD2 (5 bases). The CDR3 length is 19 residues. Germline V CDR1 and CDR2: SGHAT, FQDESV (reference sequence). V was shortened by 2 bases and J by 1 base, with 20 bases between the two germline ends. The CDR3 DNA follows: TGTGCCAGCAGCTTAACCCCGGACGGAGGTCAAATGAACACCGGGGAGCTGTTTTTT. It translates to CASSLTPDGGQMNTGELFF.

This sequence joins TRBV7-9 and TRBJ2-7, with TRBD2 matching 8 bases. Per the germline V gene, CDR1 is SEHNR and CDR2 is FQNEAQ (reference sequence). The CDR3 is 13 amino acids. V lost 5 bases, J lost 3 bases, and 3 bases stayed unmatched. This CDR3 is CASSQRGGYEQYV. As DNA, the CDR3 is TGTGCCAGCAGCCAACGGGGGGGCTACGAGCAGTACGTC.

The table lists this clonotype with a few counts. V usage is TRBV4-3 and J usage is TRBJ2-7; D may be TRBD2 (6 bases). The germline CDR1 and CDR2 sequences are LGHNA and YSLEER. This CDR3 is 14 amino acids long. Trimming removed 3 bases from V and 6 bases from J, with 15 bases in between. CDR3 protein: CASSQYAGTAEQYF. The CDR3 DNA reads as TGCGCCAGCAGCCAGTATGCAGGGACTGCCGAGCAGTACTTC.

The rearrangement links TRBV12-2 to TRBJ2-7; TRBD2, as called in the table, went unchecked against the DNA. TRBV12-2 is described as a pseudogene. The CDR3 totals 16 residues. CDR3 coding DNA: TGTGCAAGTCGCCTTGTGTGTGAGCGGGGGACCTACGAGCAGTACTTC. This codes for CASRLVCERGTYEQYF.